Included here is one TCR beta chain sequence, with context. What it recognizes is unknown. Clones were sequenced by immunoSEQ multiplex PCR, and TCRdb holds only the in-frame ones, with some missing. In the table there are about 65,000 clones, over 70% of which are singletons. The data were taken from a study of CD4 T cells in relation to SARS-CoV-2 and coronaviruses. This CDR3 has 11 amino acids. V lost 5 bases and J lost 7, with 8 bases in between. Germline V gene sequence: CDR1 LNHDA, CDR2 SQIVND (reference sequence). Unexposed donor CD4+ T cells date from about 2011-2018, before the COVID-19 pandemic. Study observations and caveats: According to naive versus memory sequencing, detected responses are memory recall, not newly primed. No donor gave both pre-pandemic and post-infection samples. This crossreactivity analysis covered spike protein alone, no other viral proteins.

The sequenced sample consisted of memory CD4+ T cells from PBMCs. The clonotype was recovered from a human donor in good health. This chain links TRBV19 with TRBJ1-1, with D hard to call. CDR3 coding DNA: TGTGCCAGTAGTGTAAAGATTGAAGCTTTCTTT. This codes for CASSVKIEAFF.